The present entry profiles one TCR beta chain with its context. Its target is not known. This record comes from a study of beta chain features in type 1 diabetes. Study-level results: The influence of HLA type on TCRB rearrangement stayed undetermined. Moderate yet significant TCRB CDR3 shortening was seen in Type 1 diabetes patients in all four CD4+ subsets. More deletions and fewer insertions at VDJ junctions were seen in type 1 diabetes patients.

The CDR3 sequence is 13 residues long. The V gene's germline CDR1 is SNHLY and CDR2 FYNNEI. Trimming took 6 bases from V and 7 from J, leaving 12 bases between them. Every isolated RNA sample was fully reverse transcribed, so sequencing captured expressed TCRB transcripts. Libraries were prepared by immunoSEQ multiplex PCR; TCRdb keeps only in-frame clonotypes and omits some of them. The sample shows under 450,000 clones, approximately 13% of them seen only once. The sequencing input was naive CD4+ T cells from blood. The gene calls are TRBV2 and TRBJ1-4; D gene uncertain. The clonotype originates from a man in his thirties or forties in good health. CDR3 nucleotides: TGTGCCAGCAGACTGCAGCCACCTGAAAAACTGTTTTTT. Translating it yields CASRLQPPEKLFF.